These 16 T cell receptor beta chains came from one sample sequenced in a study of cytomegalovirus exposure and HLA in healthy donors (dated 2017 in TCRdb). The protocol used for the library was the immunoSEQ multiplex PCR assay. For the multiplex PCR, a mixture combining 60 forward primers for TCR Vbeta segments and 13 reverse primers for TCR Jbeta segments was used. TCRdb provides this immuneACCESS table in a form limited to in-frame rearrangements. Some clones are lacking; in checked studies, under half of them reflect an unresolved V gene, and why the rest are absent is not known. The sample data list under 150,000 clones, and approximately 82% of these were observed just once. Of the sample, over 1.5% falls within the top ten clones. Input material: PBMCs. These receptors all stem from a man aged 35 to 55 in good health and CMV-seronegative.

This chain connects TRBV5-1 to TRBJ1-3; no clear D gene. The germline V gene has CDR1 SGHRS and CDR2 YFSETQ. The V gene lost 3 bases and the J gene lost 0 bases, with 16 bases spanning the gap. The CDR3 spans 17 residues. CDR3 DNA: TGCGCCAGCAGCTCCACTCTACAGAAAAGCTCTGGAAACACCATATATTTT. Amino acids: CASSSTLQKSSGNTIYF. The full variable domain, completed using reference TRBV5-1 and TRBJ1-3, is KAGVTQTPRYLIKTRGQQVTLSCSPISGHRSVSWYQQTPGQGLQFLFEYFSETQRNKGNFPGRFSGRQFSNSRSEMNVSTLELGDSALYLCASSSTLQKSSGNTIYFGEGSWLTVV.

The DNA for the CDR3 is TGTGCCAGCAGCCAAGCGTCAGGCCCTGGAAACACCATATATTTT. Translation gives CASSQASGPGNTIYF. The rearrangement joins TRBV14 to TRBJ1-3; no clear D. This CDR3 comprises 15 residues. Between the trimmed V and J ends, which lost 1 base and 2 bases, there was a span of 9 bases. The germline CDR1 and CDR2 sequences are SGHDN and FVKESK.

J is TRBJ2-1 and V is TRBV2; the match to TRBD2 covers 11 bases. This CDR3 region has 14 residues. With 6 bases clipped from V and 5 bases from J, the junction kept 3 bases outside the gene matches. Germline V CDR1 and CDR2: SNHLY, FYNNEI. The chain's CDR3 is CASRGLAENNEQFF. The CDR3 nucleotides are TGTGCCAGCAGGGGACTAGCGGAAAACAATGAGCAGTTCTTC.

V and J are TRBV18 and TRBJ1-1; D gene unclear. The CDR3 consists of 14 residues. V dropped 1 base and J dropped 5 bases, with 11 bases sitting between them. Germline CDR1 is KGHSH and CDR2 is LQKENI. Here the CDR3 DNA reads TGTGCCAGCTCACCACTTGAGGGATTTACTGAAGCTTTCTTT. It is translated as CASSPLEGFTEAFF.

This chain connects TRBV11-2 to TRBJ2-7, with D maybe TRBD1 (5 bases). This CDR3 spans 15 amino acids. Between the trimmed V and J ends, which lost 1 base and 0 bases, there was a span of 10 bases. The germline V gene has CDR1 SGHAT and CDR2 FQNNGV. The CDR3 loop is CASSLVQGSSYEQYF. CDR3 sequence (DNA): TGTGCCAGCAGCTTAGTGCAGGGAAGCTCCTACGAGCAGTACTTC.

This chain connects TRBV7-2 to TRBJ2-1; 12 bases align to TRBD2. The CDR3 is 14 amino acids. Germline V lookup: CDR1 SGHTA, CDR2 FQGNSA. V was pared by 2 bases and J by 10 bases, with 3 bases of the junction left unmatched. This chain's CDR3 is CASSLRLAGAEQFF. CDR3 in DNA: TGTGCCAGCAGCTTAAGACTAGCGGGGGCCGAGCAGTTCTTC.

The J gene is TRBJ2-1, the V gene TRBV29-1; 9 bases agree with TRBD1. V lost 3 bases to trimming and J lost 3 bases; unmatched junction nucleotides: 9. The CDR3 runs to 16 residues. Germline lookup yields CDR1 SQVTM and CDR2 ANQGSEA. CDR3 DNA sequence: TGCAGCGTTGACCCTCCGGGACAGGGCAACTACAATGAGCAGTTCTTC. Its protein product is CSVDPPGQGNYNEQFF.

This clone was picked up one time. V is TRBV6-6 and J is TRBJ1-1; D gene unclear. The CDR3 extends over 14 amino acids. The germline V and J ends were trimmed by 4 bases and 6 bases, with 15 bases remaining between them. Germline CDR1 and CDR2: MNHNY and SVGAGI (reference sequence). The CDR3 reads CASSFLDILAEAFF. CDR3 nucleotides: TGTGCCAGCAGTTTCCTCGATATTCTAGCTGAAGCTTTCTTT.

This clone showed up just a few times. The DNA for the CDR3 is TGTGCCAGCAGCAAAGGTCATCCCGGGACAGGGGCCTACGAGCAGTACTTC. It specifies CASSKGHPGTGAYEQYF. The J gene is TRBJ2-7, the V gene TRBV21-1; the D segment call TRBD1 is taken from the table without a DNA check. TRBV21-1 is recorded as a pseudogene. This CDR3 contains 17 residues.

The chain links TRBV4-1 to TRBJ2-7, with a possible D match to TRBD1 (5 bases). The CDR3 consists of 14 residues. Between the trimmed V and J ends, which lost 7 bases and 5 bases, there was a span of 18 bases. Germline V gene data show CDR1 as MGHRA and CDR2 as YSYEKL. The CDR3 is CASTPSPGWDEQYF. Written as DNA, the CDR3 is TGCGCCAGCACCCCAAGTCCAGGGTGGGACGAGCAGTACTTC.

This chain connects TRBV7-2 to TRBJ2-3; D perhaps matches TRBD2 (5 bases). CDR3 size: 15 residues. Germline loops: CDR1 SGHTA, CDR2 FQGNSA. The germline V and J ends were trimmed by 5 bases and 0 bases, with 12 bases remaining between them. The CDR3 coding sequence is TGTGCCAGCAGCCCACGGACGGGAAGCACAGATACGCAGTATTTT. Translating gives CASSPRTGSTDTQYF. Drawing the rest from reference TRBV7-2 and TRBJ2-3, the complete variable domain is GAGVSQSPSNKVTEKGKDVELRCDPISGHTALYWYRQSLGQGLEFLIYFQGNSAPDKSGLPSDRFSAERTGGSVSTLTIQRTQQEDSAVYLCASSPRTGSTDTQYFGPGTRLTVL.

J is TRBJ2-1 and V is TRBV4-3; TRBD2 matches at 9 bases. Germline V gives CDR1 LGHNA, CDR2 YSLEER. V dropped 0 bases and J dropped 4; count of bases not matched to a gene: 7. The CDR3 covers 17 residues. CDR3 nucleotides: TGCGCCAGCAGCCAAGATAGGGCGGGGGGGATTTACAATGAGCAGTTCTTC. Its protein product is CASSQDRAGGIYNEQFF.

The rearrangement uses TRBV5-4 and TRBJ1-1, with 8 positions matching TRBD1. The junction had 13 bases not matched to a gene; V was cut back by 4 bases and J by 5 bases. The CDR3 loop spans 16 amino acids. Germline V gene sequence: CDR1 SGHNT, CDR2 YYREEE (reference sequence). The CDR3 loop is CASSQNTRTGITEAFF. The CDR3 region has the DNA TGTGCCAGCAGCCAAAATACTCGGACAGGGATAACTGAAGCTTTCTTT.

This chain connects TRBV5-6 to TRBJ1-1; tentatively, D is TRBD1 (5 bases). The CDR3 runs 15 residues. Germline values: CDR1 SGHDT, CDR2 YYEEEE. V dropped 3 bases and J dropped 3 bases, with 15 bases sitting between them. The DNA for the CDR3 is TGTGCCAGCAGCTACTACAGATTAGGGGACACTGAAGCTTTCTTT. The encoded protein is CASSYYRLGDTEAFF.

This clone was observed a few times. The gene calls are TRBV5-1 and TRBJ1-4, with D uncertain. Germline V gene sequence: CDR1 SGHRS, CDR2 YFSETQ. CDR3 length: 17 residues. Trimming left V 0 bases short and J 4 bases short, with 16 bases between. In nucleotides, the CDR3 is TGCGCCAGCAGCTTGGAGCTCAGTTTGGAGGGTAATGAAAAACTGTTTTTT. Translation gives CASSLELSLEGNEKLFF. The full variable domain, completed using reference TRBV5-1 and TRBJ1-4, is KAGVTQTPRYLIKTRGQQVTLSCSPISGHRSVSWYQQTPGQGLQFLFEYFSETQRNKGNFPGRFSGRQFSNSRSEMNVSTLELGDSALYLCASSLELSLEGNEKLFFGSGTQLSVL.

The gene calls are TRBV6-4 and TRBJ2-7; TRBD1 aligns across 8 bases. The CDR3 contains 13 residues. Germline CDR1 MRHNA, CDR2 SNTAGT. Trimming took 8 bases from V and 2 from J; bases not matched to a gene: 5. DNA of the CDR3: TGTGCCAGCGGAGACAGGGGAGCCTACGAGCAGTACTTC. This encodes CASGDRGAYEQYF.